The present T cell receptor beta chain was sequenced within a study of CD8 T cells in ankylosing spondylitis. The CDR3 loop spans 14 amino acids. The V gene lost 0 bases and the J gene lost 1 base, with 8 bases spanning the gap. Germline V CDR1 and CDR2: DFQATT, SNEGSKA (reference sequence). This clonotype was detected only a few times. Antigen: not known. Points from the study as a whole: Within ankylosing spondylitis blood, a TCR beta motif made up of eight or nine highly homologous variants appeared to be characteristic. Existing reports had already noted some motif variants in reactive arthritis synovial fluid and blood.

TCRdb fed the 5' RACE reads into MiXCR, producing one record per CDR3 protein. Counted here are about 420,000 distinct CDR3 sequences, approximately 20% occurring once; the ten biggest clones make up less than 20%. The material sequenced was blood, either unsorted or a sorted T cell fraction (not recorded which). The chain recombines TRBV20-1 with TRBJ2-3; a weak D match, TRBD2 (5 bases). The source of this sequence is a male donor with ankylosing spondylitis. CDR3 residues: CSARDMRGTDTQYF. The CDR3 region has the DNA TGCAGTGCTAGAGATATGAGGGGCACAGATACGCAGTATTTT.